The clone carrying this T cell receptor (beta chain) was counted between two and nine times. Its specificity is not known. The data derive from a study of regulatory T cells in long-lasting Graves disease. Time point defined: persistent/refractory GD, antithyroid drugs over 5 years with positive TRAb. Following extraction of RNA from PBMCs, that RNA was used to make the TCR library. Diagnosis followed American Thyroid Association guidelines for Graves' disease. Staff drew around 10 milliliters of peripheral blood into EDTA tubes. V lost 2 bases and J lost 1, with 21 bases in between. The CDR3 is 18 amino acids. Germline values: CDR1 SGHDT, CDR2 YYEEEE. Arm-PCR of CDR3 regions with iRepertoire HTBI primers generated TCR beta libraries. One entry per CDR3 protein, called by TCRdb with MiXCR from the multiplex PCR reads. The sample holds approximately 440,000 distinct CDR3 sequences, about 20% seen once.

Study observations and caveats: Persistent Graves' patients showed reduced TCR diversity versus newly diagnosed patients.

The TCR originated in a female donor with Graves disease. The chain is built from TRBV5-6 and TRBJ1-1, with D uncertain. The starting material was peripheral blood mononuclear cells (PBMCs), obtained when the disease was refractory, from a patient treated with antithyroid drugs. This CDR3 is CASSFRGKWQFGNTEAFF. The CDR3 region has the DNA TGTGCCAGCAGCTTCAGAGGAAAATGGCAGTTCGGGAACACTGAAGCTTTCTTT. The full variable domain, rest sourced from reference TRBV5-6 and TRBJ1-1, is DAGVTQSPTHLIKTRGQQVTLRCSPKSGHDTVSWYQQALGQGPQFIFQYYEEEERQRGNFPDRFSGHQFPNYSSELNVNALLLGDSALYLCASSFRGKWQFGNTEAFFGQGTRLTVV.